The clone carrying this T cell receptor (beta chain) was seen at least ten times. This sample is part of a study of neurological immune-mediated disorders. CDR1 is SGHVS and CDR2 is FNYEAQ in the germline V gene. Trimming pared 3 bases from V and 4 bases from J, leaving 15 bases between. The CDR3 totals 15 residues. TCRdb reanalysed the 5' RACE reads using MiXCR and keeps one entry per CDR3 protein. The data show tens of thousands of distinct CDR3 sequences, with roughly a tenth seen just once and less than 25% held by the top ten. Sequences were obtained from PBMCs. The rearrangement uses TRBV7-6 and TRBJ2-5; possibly TRBD1 or TRBD2 for D (7 bases each). The origin of this receptor is a woman in her fifties or sixties with HTLV-1-associated myelopathy (HAM/TSP). CDR3 sequence reads: CASSLIRGGVETQYF. CDR3 in DNA: TGTGCCAGCAGCTTGATCAGGGGGGGGGTAGAGACCCAGTACTTC.